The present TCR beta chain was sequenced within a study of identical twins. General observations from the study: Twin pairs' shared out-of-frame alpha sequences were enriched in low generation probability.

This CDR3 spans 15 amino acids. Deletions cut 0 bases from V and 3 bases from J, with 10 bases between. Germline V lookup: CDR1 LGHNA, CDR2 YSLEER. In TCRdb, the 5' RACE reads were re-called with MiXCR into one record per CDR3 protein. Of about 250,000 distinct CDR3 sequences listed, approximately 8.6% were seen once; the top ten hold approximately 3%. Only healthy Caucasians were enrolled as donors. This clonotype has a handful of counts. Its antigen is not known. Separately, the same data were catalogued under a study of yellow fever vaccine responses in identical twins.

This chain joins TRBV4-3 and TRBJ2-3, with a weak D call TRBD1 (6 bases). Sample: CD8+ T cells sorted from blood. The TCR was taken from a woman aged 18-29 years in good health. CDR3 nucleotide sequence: TGCGCCAGCAGCCAAGAGGGGGCTTTGACAGATACGCAGTATTTT. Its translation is CASSQEGALTDTQYF.